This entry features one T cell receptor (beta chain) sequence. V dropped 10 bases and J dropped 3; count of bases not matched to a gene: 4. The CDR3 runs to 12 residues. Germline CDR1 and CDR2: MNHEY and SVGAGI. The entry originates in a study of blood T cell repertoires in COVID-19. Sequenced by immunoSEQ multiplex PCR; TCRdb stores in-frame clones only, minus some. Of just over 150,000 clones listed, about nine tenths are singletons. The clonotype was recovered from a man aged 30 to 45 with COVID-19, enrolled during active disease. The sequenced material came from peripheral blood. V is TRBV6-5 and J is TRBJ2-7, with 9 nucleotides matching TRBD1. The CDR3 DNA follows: TGTGCCACCCAGGACAGGGGCTACGAGCAGTACTTC. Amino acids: CATQDRGYEQYF.